Reported below is one TCR beta chain. The sample comes from a study of blood T cell repertoires in COVID-19. For the study at large: Acute and convalescent COVID-19 specimens originated in the United States, Italy and Spain. In each case, the material was cDNA or gDNA derived from T cells, B-cell-depleted T cells, or PBMCs.

This CDR3 region has 14 residues. Unmatched junction bases numbered 6, after V lost 4 bases and J lost 5 bases. Looked up from germline, CDR1 is MDHEN and CDR2 is SYDVKM. In the source study's methods: Estimates of nucleated cell counts were drawn from the amplification of reference gene primers. Repertoires were generated with immunoSEQ multiplex PCR, while TCRdb's copy carries only in-frame clones and drops some. Clone size and V and J calls were adopted from that table, with D and trimming inferred from the DNA. The profile shows 60,000 to 85,000 clones, just under 85% of them singletons. This TCR was recovered from a man in his sixties or seventies with acute or convalescent COVID-19. Input material: peripheral blood. The V and J genes are TRBV28 and TRBJ2-7; 9 bases are a match to TRBD1. Here the CDR3 reads CASSSGTGFHEQYF. The CDR3 DNA is TGTGCCAGCAGTTCCGGGACAGGGTTTCACGAGCAGTACTTC.